This T cell receptor (beta chain) is from a study of neoadjuvant anti-PD-1 for oral cavity cancer. In its sample, this clone was seen once. Most PBMC samples had 480 ng input DNA in six replicates. The repertoire was sequenced with immunoSEQ multiplex PCR; TCRdb's copy has only in-frame clones and lacks some. The table includes 9,000 to 10,000 clones, about 69% detected once. Time point: after neoadjuvant nivolumab, at surgical resection. Patients were newly diagnosed with stage II-IVA oral cavity squamous cell carcinoma without prior systemic or radiation treatment. The CDR3 consists of 16 residues. Germline assignment: CDR1 SGHRS and CDR2 YFSETQ. V was shortened by 4 bases and J by 4 bases, with 17 bases between the two germline ends.

This TCR was sampled from a person aged 40 to 85 with oral cavity squamous cell carcinoma. The sequenced sample was PBMCs, obtained after nivolumab (anti-PD-1) treatment. V gene TRBV5-1 combines with J gene TRBJ1-4; D remains ambiguous. The CDR3 DNA reads TGCGCCAGCAGCGCCTCCGCAGAGATTCATAATGAAAAACTGTTTTTT. Its protein is CASSASAEIHNEKLFF.